The sequence of this T cell receptor beta chain was determined in a study of a mutant IDH1 vaccine in newly diagnosed glioma. Time point in this sample: week 35, safety follow-up. The study gave 300 ug of mutant IDH1 20-mer peptide per vaccine dose, with topical imiquimod. The CDR3 is made up of 14 amino acids. Germline values: CDR1 MNHEY, CDR2 SMNVEV (reference sequence). Between the trimmed V and J ends, which lost 2 bases and 7 bases, there was a span of 12 bases. Sequencing was performed with immunoSEQ multiplex PCR; in TCRdb, only in-frame clones are kept and a portion is missing. The sample lists 45,000 to 60,000 clones, roughly 91% seen once, with around 5.7% in the top ten. Turning to this clone: The antigen remains unidentified.

The clonotype was recovered from a woman in her thirties or forties with glioma. The chain links TRBV27 to TRBJ1-5; D may be TRBD1 (5 bases). The sample was PBMCs, taken from a glioma patient whose treatment included an IDH1 peptide vaccine. CDR3 in DNA: TGTGCCAGCAGTTTAGGGCAGGGCTACCAGCCCCAGCATTTT. This sequence encodes CASSLGQGYQPQHF.